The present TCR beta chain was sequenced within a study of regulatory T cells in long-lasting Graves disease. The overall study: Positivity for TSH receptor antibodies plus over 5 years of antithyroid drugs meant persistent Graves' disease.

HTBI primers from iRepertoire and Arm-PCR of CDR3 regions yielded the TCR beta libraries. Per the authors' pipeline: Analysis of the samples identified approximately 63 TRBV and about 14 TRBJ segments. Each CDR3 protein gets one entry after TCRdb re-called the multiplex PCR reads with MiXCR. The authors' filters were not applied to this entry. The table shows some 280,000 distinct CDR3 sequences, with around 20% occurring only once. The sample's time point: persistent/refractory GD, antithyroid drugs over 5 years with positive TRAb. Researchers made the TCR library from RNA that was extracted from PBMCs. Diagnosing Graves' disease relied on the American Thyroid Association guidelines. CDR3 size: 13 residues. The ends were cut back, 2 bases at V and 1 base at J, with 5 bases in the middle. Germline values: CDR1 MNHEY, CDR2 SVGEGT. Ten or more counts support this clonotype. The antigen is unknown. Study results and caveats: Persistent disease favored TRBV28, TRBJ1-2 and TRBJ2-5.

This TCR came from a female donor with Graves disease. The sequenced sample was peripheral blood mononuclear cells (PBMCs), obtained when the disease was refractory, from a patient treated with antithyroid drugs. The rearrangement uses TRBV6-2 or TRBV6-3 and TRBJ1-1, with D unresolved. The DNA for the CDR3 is TGTGCCAGCAGTTACAGCAGGAACACTGAAGCTTTCTTT. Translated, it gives CASSYSRNTEAFF.